This TCR beta chain emerged from a study of shared clonotypes between healthy human individuals. Overall study results and limits: Among non-shared clonotypes, generation probabilities were lower than among those shared by all four donors. The study found approximately 5% of naive CD4 clonotypes shared across several donors.

This clone was detected only once. The antigen is unknown. An assay was performed, and its level was deep. TCRdb's table, derived via immunoSEQ multiplex PCR, lists solely in-frame clones and lacks some. The sample holds a few million clones, about 92% seen once. Naive CD4+ cells were CD45RA-selected; the remaining cells were memory. CDR1 is SGHNT and CDR2 is YYREEE in the germline V gene (reference sequence). Trimming took off 2 bases at V and 0 bases at J, with 12 bases between the two ends. The CDR3 has 15 residues. This sequence joins TRBV5-4 and TRBJ2-7; weak D call: TRBD1 (6 bases). The TCR originated in a man between 18 and 29 years old in good health. The sequenced sample was naive CD4+ T cells sorted from blood. The subset is: CD45RA+ positively selected. CDR3 in amino acids: CASSFRDTPSYEQYF. The CDR3, as DNA: TGTGCCAGCAGCTTCCGGGACACTCCCTCCTACGAGCAGTACTTC.